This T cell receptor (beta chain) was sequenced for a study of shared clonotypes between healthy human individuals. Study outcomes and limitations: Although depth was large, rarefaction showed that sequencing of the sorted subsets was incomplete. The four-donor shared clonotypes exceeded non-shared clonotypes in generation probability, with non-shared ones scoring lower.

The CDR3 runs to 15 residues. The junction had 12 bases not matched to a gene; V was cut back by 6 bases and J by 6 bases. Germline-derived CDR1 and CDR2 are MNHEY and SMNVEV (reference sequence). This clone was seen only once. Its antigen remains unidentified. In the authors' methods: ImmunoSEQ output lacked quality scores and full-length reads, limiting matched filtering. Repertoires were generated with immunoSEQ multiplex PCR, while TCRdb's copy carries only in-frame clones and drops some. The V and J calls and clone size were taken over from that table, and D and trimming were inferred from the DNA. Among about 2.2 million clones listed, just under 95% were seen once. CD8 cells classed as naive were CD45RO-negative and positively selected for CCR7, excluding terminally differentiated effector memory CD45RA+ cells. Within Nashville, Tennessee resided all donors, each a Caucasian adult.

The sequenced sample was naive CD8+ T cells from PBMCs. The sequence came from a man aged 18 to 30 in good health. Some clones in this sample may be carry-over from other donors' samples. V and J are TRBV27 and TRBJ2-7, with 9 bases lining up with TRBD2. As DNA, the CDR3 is TGTGCCAGCAGCCCTGGTAGCGGGAGTAATTCCGAGCAGTACTTC. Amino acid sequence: CASSPGSGSNSEQYF.